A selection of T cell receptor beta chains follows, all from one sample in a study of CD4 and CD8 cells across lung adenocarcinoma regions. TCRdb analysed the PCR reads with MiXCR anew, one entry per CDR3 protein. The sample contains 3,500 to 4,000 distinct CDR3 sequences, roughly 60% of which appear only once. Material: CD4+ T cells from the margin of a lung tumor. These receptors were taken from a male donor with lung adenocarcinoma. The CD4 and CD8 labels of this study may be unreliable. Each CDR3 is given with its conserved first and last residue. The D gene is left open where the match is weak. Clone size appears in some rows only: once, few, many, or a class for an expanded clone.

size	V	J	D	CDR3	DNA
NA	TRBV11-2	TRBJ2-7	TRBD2	CASSVQREMDEQYF	TGTGCCAGCAGCGTCCAGCGGGAGATGGACGAGCAGTACTTC
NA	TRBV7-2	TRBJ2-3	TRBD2	CASSYRGGAGDTQYF	TGTGCCAGCAGCTATCGCGGGGGGGCGGGAGATACGCAGTATTTT
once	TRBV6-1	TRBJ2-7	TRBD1	CASSALRPGQGGEQYF	TGTGCCAGCAGCGCCCTCCGACCGGGACAGGGGGGCGAGCAGTACTTC
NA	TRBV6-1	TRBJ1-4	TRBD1	CASRGTGEGKKLFF	TGTGCCAGCAGAGGGACAGGGGAGGGCAAGAAACTGTTTTTT
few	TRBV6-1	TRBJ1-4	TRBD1	CASSQDRGNEKLFF	TGTGCCAGCAGTCAGGACAGGGGTAATGAAAAACTGTTTTTT
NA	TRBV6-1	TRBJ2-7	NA	CASSSTGTFPYEQYF	TGTGCCAGCTCCTCGACCGGGACTTTTCCCTACGAGCAGTACTTC
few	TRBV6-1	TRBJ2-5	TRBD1	CAYQPGQGETQYF	TGTGCCTACCAACCGGGACAGGGGGAGACCCAGTACTTC
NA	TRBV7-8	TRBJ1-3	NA	CASSPTATSGNTIYF	TGTGCCAGCAGCCCGACAGCTACCTCTGGAAACACCATATATTTT
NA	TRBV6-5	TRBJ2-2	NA	CASSFSGGELFF	TGTGCCAGCAGTTTTAGTGGCGGGGAGCTGTTTTTT
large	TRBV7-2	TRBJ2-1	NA	CASSFHRDLTYNEQFF	TGTGCCAGCAGCTTCCACCGGGACCTAACCTACAATGAGCAGTTCTTC
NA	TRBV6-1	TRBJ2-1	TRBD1	CASSAGRTGGNEQFF	TGTGCCAGCAGTGCCGGGAGGACAGGGGGCAATGAGCAGTTCTTC
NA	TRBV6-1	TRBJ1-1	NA	CASSLQGHTEAFF	TGTGCCAGCAGTCTTCAGGGACACACTGAAGCTTTCTTT
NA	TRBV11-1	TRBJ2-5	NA	CASSQDPQETQYF	TGTGCCAGCAGCCAAGATCCGCAAGAGACCCAGTACTTC
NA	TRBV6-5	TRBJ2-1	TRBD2	CASSYSGAGGRNEQFF	TGTGCCAGCAGTTACTCGGGAGCGGGGGGGCGCAATGAGCAGTTCTTC
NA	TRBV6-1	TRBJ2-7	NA	CASNREIYEQYF	TGTGCCAGCAATAGGGAGATCTACGAGCAGTACTTC
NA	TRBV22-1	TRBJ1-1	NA	CLGAEEHTF	TGTCTGGGAGCGGAAGAGCACACGTTT
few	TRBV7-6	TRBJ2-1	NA	CASSTGTEQFF	TGTGCCAGCAGCACCGGGACTGAGCAGTTCTTC
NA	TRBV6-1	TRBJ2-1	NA	CASSERGLEQFF	TGTGCCAGCAGTGAACGGGGGTTGGAGCAGTTCTTC
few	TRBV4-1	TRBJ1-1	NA	CASSQVGLGVSRTEAFF	TGCGCCAGCAGCCAAGTTGGGCTGGGAGTGAGCAGGACTGAAGCTTTCTTT
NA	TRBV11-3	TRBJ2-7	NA	CASSSRHYEQYF	TGTGCCAGCAGCTCTCGACACTACGAGCAGTACTTC
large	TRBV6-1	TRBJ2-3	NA	CATSRDTQYF	TGTGCCACCTCAAGGGATACGCAGTATTTT
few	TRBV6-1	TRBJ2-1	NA	CASRTLRGGSYNEQFF	TGTGCCAGCAGGACACTGAGAGGGGGATCCTACAATGAGCAGTTCTTC
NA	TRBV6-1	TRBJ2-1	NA	CASRLQYSYNEQFF	TGTGCCAGCAGACTACAATACTCCTACAATGAGCAGTTCTTC
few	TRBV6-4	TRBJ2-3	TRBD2	CASSDSPGGTDTQYF	TGTGCCAGCAGTGACTCGCCGGGAGGGACAGATACGCAGTATTTT
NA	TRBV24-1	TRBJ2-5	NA	CATSDGGGRVTQYF	TGTGCCACCAGTGATGGAGGGGGTCGGGTGACCCAGTACTTC
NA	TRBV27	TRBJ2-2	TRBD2	CASSLLGLAGGSTGELFF	TGTGCCAGCAGTTTATTGGGACTAGCGGGAGGAAGCACCGGGGAGCTGTTTTTT
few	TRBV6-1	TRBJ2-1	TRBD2	CASSELGGGPYNEQFF	TGTGCCAGCAGTGAACTGGGGGGAGGGCCGTACAATGAGCAGTTCTTC
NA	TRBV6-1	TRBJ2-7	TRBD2	CASTLTSGSSYEQYF	TGTGCCAGCACATTGACTAGCGGGAGTAGCTACGAGCAGTACTTC
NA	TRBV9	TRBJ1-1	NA	CASSFRDGYTEAFF	TGTGCCAGCAGCTTCAGGGATGGATACACTGAAGCTTTCTTT
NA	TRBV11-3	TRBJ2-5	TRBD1	CASSPADRGSETQYF	TGTGCCAGCAGCCCAGCGGACAGGGGGAGCGAGACCCAGTACTTC
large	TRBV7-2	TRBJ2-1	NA	CASSLIGGNHNEQFF	TGTGCCAGCAGCTTAATTGGAGGGAACCACAATGAGCAGTTCTTC
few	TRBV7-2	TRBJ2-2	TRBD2	CASSWTSGGPNTGELFF	TGTGCCAGCAGCTGGACTAGCGGGGGCCCGAACACCGGGGAGCTGTTTTTT
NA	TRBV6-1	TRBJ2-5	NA	CASSARWGAGEETQYF	TGTGCCAGCAGCGCCCGGTGGGGAGCCGGGGAAGAGACCCAGTACTTC